Listed below are T cell receptor beta chains from one sample, sequenced in a study of regulatory T cells in long-lasting Graves disease. A single record per CDR3 protein comes from TCRdb applying MiXCR to the multiplex PCR reads. The table shows approximately 540,000 distinct CDR3 sequences, with 12% occurring only once. The data were also submitted as part of a second study, on T cells in Graves' hyperthyroidism and ophthalmopathy.

This specimen was peripheral blood mononuclear cells (PBMCs), taken at new diagnosis, from a patient treated with antithyroid drugs. The source of these receptors is a woman aged 25 to 39 with Graves disease. The CDR3 runs from the conserved cysteine through the conserved F or W. D genes are given only for firm matches. Clone size is given for some rows only: seen once, a few or many times, or a class if the clone is expanded.

NA TRBJ2-5 NA TRBV10-3 CATAGTAARTARETQYF TGTGCCACAGCCGGGACGGCCGCTCGGACTGCCCGGGAGACCCAGTACTTC
many TRBJ1-6 NA TRBV30 CAWSRQNNSPLHF TGTGCCTGGAGCAGACAGAATAATTCACCCCTCCACTTT
NA TRBJ1-2 NA TRBV4-1 CASSQVGGHYGYTF TGCGCCAGCAGCCAAGTGGGGGGACACTATGGCTACACCTTC
NA TRBJ2-1 TRBD2 TRBV7-3 CASSPGTSGKKYNEQFF TGTGCCAGCAGCCCCGGGACTAGCGGGAAGAAATACAATGAGCAGTTCTTC
many TRBJ1-1 NA TRBV19 CASRPDTVNTEAFF TGTGCCAGTAGACCCGACACGGTGAACACTGAAGCTTTCTTT
many TRBJ2-7 NA TRBV20-1 CSARGAGSDYEQYF TGCAGTGCCCGGGGGGCAGGGAGTGACTACGAGCAGTACTTC
many TRBJ2-7 NA TRBV19 CASSIRGSSYEQYF TGTGCCAGTAGTATTCGGGGGAGCTCCTACGAGCAGTACTTC
few TRBJ1-1 NA TRBV12-3/TRBV12-4 CASSPPGWMAFF TGTGCCAGCAGTCCGCCAGGTTGGATGGCTTTCTTT
many TRBJ1-3 TRBD1 TRBV6-1 CASSAQTGGGNTIYF TGTGCCAGCAGTGCCCAGACAGGGGGTGGAAACACCATATATTTT
many TRBJ2-4 NA TRBV20-1 CSAREGERAKNIQYF TGCAGTGCTAGGGAGGGGGAGAGAGCCAAAAACATTCAGTACTTC
many TRBJ2-5 TRBD2 TRBV20-1 CSAALASQETQYF TGCAGTGCTGCACTAGCGTCACAAGAGACCCAGTACTTC
many TRBJ2-5 TRBD2 TRBV27 CASSLSGTGRQETQYF TGTGCCAGCAGTTTATCAGGGACCGGGAGGCAAGAGACCCAGTACTTC
many TRBJ1-5 TRBD1 TRBV28 CASSPRGQGARQPQHF TGTGCCAGCAGTCCACGTGGACAGGGGGCTCGCCAGCCCCAGCATTTT
NA TRBJ2-7 NA TRBV27 CASSLFGVLSYEQYF TGTGCCAGCAGTTTATTTGGAGTATTAAGCTACGAGCAGTACTTC
many TRBJ2-1 TRBD2 TRBV30 CAWRGLGFGEQFF TGTGCCTGGAGGGGACTAGGGTTCGGTGAGCAGTTCTTC
many TRBJ1-5 NA TRBV20-1 CSARAAGQGDQPQHF TGCAGTGCTAGAGCGGCGGGGCAGGGCGACCAGCCCCAGCATTTT
many TRBJ2-2 NA TRBV9 CASSVLGETGELFF TGTGCCAGCAGCGTACTAGGGGAAACCGGGGAGCTGTTTTTT
NA TRBJ2-3 NA TRBV6-8 CASMARDQSDTQYF TGTGCCAGCATGGCGCGGGATCAGTCAGATACGCAGTATTTT
many TRBJ2-1 NA TRBV12-3/TRBV12-4 CASSLVGTGEQFF TGTGCCAGCAGTTTAGTCGGGACCGGTGAGCAGTTCTTC
many TRBJ1-2 NA TRBV10-1 CASSPGVGYGYTF TGCGCCAGCAGTCCGGGGGTTGGCTATGGCTACACCTTC
many TRBJ2-1 NA TRBV27 CASSLDRLTYNEQFF TGTGCCAGCAGTTTAGACCGCCTGACTTACAATGAGCAGTTCTTC
few TRBJ1-4 NA TRBV18 CASSPTLQVNEKLFF TGTGCCAGCTCACCCACTTTGCAAGTTAATGAAAAACTGTTTTTT
many TRBJ2-7 TRBD1 TRBV15 CATAYLDRGGYEQYF TGTGCCACTGCTTATTTGGACAGGGGCGGCTACGAGCAGTACTTC
many TRBJ1-2 TRBD1 TRBV6-2/TRBV6-3 CASRAGTGANYGYTF TGTGCCAGCAGGGCCGGGACAGGAGCTAACTATGGCTACACCTTC
many TRBJ1-2 NA TRBV27 CASSLIRDGANYGYTF TGTGCCAGCAGTTTAATCCGGGACGGAGCTAACTATGGCTACACCTTC
many TRBJ2-1 TRBD2 TRBV2 CASRWAGGPNEQFF TGTGCCAGCAGATGGGCGGGAGGGCCCAATGAGCAGTTCTTC
many TRBJ1-2 TRBD1 TRBV29-1 CSVGGQSYGYTF TGCAGCGTTGGGGGACAGTCGTATGGCTACACCTTC
many TRBJ1-2 TRBD1 TRBV18 CASSPRQGTYGGYTF TGTGCCAGCTCACCCCGACAGGGGACCTATGGAGGCTACACCTTC
many TRBJ2-1 NA TRBV3-1 CASSHLGLYNEQFF TGTGCCAGCAGCCACCTGGGACTTTACAATGAGCAGTTCTTC
NA TRBJ2-1 TRBD2 TRBV7-2 CASSLAAGVPNEQFF TGTGCCAGCAGCTTAGCAGCGGGAGTCCCTAATGAGCAGTTCTTC
many TRBJ2-1 NA TRBV5-1 CASSLLGVGGNEQFF TGCGCCAGCAGCCTACTGGGCGTGGGGGGCAATGAGCAGTTCTTC
few TRBJ2-1 NA TRBV19 CASSILGNEQFF TGTGCCAGTAGTATATTGGGTAATGAGCAGTTCTTC
many TRBJ2-1 NA TRBV10-3 CAISEPAREQFF TGTGCCATCAGTGAGCCGGCCCGCGAGCAGTTCTTC
many TRBJ2-3 TRBD1 TRBV29-1 CSVLRTGGVADTQYF TGCAGCGTCCTTAGGACAGGGGGCGTCGCAGATACGCAGTATTTT
many TRBJ1-2 NA TRBV14 CASSQELDYGYTF TGTGCCAGCAGCCAGGAGTTGGACTATGGCTACACCTTC
many TRBJ2-5 TRBD2 TRBV19 CASSIVPAGVQTQYF TGTGCCAGTAGTATAGTTCCAGCGGGAGTGCAGACCCAGTACTTC
many TRBJ1-5 TRBD1 TRBV28 CASSPGGEPQHF TGTGCCAGCAGCCCAGGGGGAGAGCCCCAGCATTTT
NA TRBJ2-7 NA TRBV20-1 CSAREPGLFEYF TGCAGTGCTAGAGAGCCGGGACTTTTCGAGTACTTC
many TRBJ2-7 NA TRBV2 CASSTRTNEYEQYF TGTGCCAGCAGCACAAGGACTAATGAATACGAGCAGTACTTC
NA TRBJ1-5 TRBD1 TRBV19 CASSGQGGFSNQPQHF TGTGCCAGTAGTGGGCAGGGGGGATTTAGCAATCAGCCCCAGCATTTT
many TRBJ1-1 NA TRBV11-2 CASSSGLGGDTEAFF TGTGCCAGCAGCTCTGGCTTGGGGGGGGACACTGAAGCTTTCTTT
few TRBJ2-7 NA TRBV6-5 CASSYSTGTSGDEQYF TGTGCCAGCAGTTACTCGACGGGGACCTCCGGCGACGAGCAGTACTTC
NA TRBJ2-3 TRBD2 TRBV5-1 CASIEGLAGDTQYF TGCGCCAGCATCGAGGGACTAGCGGGTGATACGCAGTATTTT
many TRBJ1-1 NA TRBV28 CASSQAPLNTEAFF TGTGCCAGCAGTCAAGCGCCGTTAAACACTGAAGCTTTCTTT
many TRBJ2-1 NA TRBV24-1 CATRERGTGNEQFF TGTGCCACCAGAGAAAGGGGGACTGGGAATGAGCAGTTCTTC
many TRBJ1-1 TRBD1 TRBV28 CASSTTGQPYPEAFF TGTGCCAGCAGTACGACAGGGCAGCCCTACCCTGAAGCTTTCTTT